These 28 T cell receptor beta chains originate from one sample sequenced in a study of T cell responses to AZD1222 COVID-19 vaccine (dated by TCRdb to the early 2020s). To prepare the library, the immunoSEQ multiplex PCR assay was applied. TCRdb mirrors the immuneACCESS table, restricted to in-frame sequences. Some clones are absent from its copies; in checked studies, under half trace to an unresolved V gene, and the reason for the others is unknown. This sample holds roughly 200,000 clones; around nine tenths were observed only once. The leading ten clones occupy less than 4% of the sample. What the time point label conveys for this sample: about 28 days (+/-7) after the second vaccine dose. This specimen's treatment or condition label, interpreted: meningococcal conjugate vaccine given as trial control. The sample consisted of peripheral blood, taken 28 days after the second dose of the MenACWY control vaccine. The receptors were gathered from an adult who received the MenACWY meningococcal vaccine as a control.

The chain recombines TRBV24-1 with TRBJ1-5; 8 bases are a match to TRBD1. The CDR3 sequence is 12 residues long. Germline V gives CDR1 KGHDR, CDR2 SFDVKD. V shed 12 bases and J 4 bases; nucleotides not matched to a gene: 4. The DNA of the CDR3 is TGTGCCGCCCGGACAGGGAATCAGCCCCAGCATTTT. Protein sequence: CAARTGNQPQHF.

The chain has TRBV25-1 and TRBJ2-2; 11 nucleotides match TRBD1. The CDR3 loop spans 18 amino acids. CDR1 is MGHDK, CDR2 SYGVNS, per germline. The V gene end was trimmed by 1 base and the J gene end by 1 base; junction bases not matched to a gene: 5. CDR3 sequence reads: CASSESDRGRKNTGELFF. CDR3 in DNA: TGTGCCAGCAGTGAATCGGACAGGGGGCGTAAGAACACCGGGGAGCTGTTTTTT.

The CDR3 bases are TGTGCCAGCGGACGGGATCCCGGAGATACGCAGTATTTT. It yields the protein CASGRDPGDTQYF. The chain is built from TRBV9 and TRBJ2-3, with D possibly matching TRBD2 (5 bases). Germline values: CDR1 SGDLS, CDR2 YYNGEE. Trimming took off 7 bases at V and 5 bases at J, with 14 bases between the two ends. This CDR3 has 13 amino acids.

The CDR3 DNA is TGTGCCACCAGCCGACAGGGAAGGGTCACAGATACGCAGTATTTT. Protein product: CATSRQGRVTDTQYF. V usage is TRBV24-1 and J usage is TRBJ2-3; 7 bases agree with TRBD1. CDR1 is KGHDR, CDR2 SFDVKD, per germline. V lost 7 bases to trimming and J lost 2 bases; unmatched junction nucleotides: 8. The length of the CDR3 is 15 residues.

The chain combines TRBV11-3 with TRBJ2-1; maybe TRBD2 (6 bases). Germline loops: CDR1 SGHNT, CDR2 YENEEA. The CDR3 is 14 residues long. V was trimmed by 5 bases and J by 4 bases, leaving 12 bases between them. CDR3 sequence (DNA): TGTGCCAGCAGCCTGGAGGGAAGTTACAATGAGCAGTTCTTC. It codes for CASSLEGSYNEQFF.

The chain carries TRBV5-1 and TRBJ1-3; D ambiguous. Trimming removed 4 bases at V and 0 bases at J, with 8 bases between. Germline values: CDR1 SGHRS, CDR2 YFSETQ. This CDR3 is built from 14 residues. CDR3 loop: CASSHGSSGNTIYF. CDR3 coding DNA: TGCGCCAGCAGCCACGGGAGCTCTGGAAACACCATATATTTT.

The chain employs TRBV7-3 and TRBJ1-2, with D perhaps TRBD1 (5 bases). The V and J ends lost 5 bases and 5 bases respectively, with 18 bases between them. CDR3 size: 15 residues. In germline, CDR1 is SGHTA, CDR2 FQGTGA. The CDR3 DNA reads TGTGCCAGCAGCCCTTCCGGCGGGGGGTATTATGGCTACACCTTC. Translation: CASSPSGGGYYGYTF.

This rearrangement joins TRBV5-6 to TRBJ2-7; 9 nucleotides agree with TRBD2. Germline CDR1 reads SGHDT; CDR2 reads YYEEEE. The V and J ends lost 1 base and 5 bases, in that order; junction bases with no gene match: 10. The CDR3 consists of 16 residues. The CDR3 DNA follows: TGTGCCAGCAGCTTGTCGTGGATAGCGGGAGACAACGAGCAGTACTTC. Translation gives CASSLSWIAGDNEQYF. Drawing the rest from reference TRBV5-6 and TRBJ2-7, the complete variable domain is DAGVTQSPTHLIKTRGQQVTLRCSPKSGHDTVSWYQQALGQGPQFIFQYYEEEERQRGNFPDRFSGHQFPNYSSELNVNALLLGDSALYLCASSLSWIAGDNEQYFGPGTRLTVT.

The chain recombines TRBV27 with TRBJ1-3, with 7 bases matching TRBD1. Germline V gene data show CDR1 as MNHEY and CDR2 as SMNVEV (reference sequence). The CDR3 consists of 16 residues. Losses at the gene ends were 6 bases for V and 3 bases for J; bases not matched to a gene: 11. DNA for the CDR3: TGTGCCAGCAGCTCCTTCAGGGGGGCGGGTGGAAACACCATATATTTT. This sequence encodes CASSSFRGAGGNTIYF.

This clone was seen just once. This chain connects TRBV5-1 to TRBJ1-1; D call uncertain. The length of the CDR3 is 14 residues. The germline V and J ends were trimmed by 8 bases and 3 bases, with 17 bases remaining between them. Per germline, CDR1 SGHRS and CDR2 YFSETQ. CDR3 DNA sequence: TGCGCCAGTGGGCCGTTCAGTAGTTACACTGAAGCTTTCTTT. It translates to CASGPFSSYTEAFF.

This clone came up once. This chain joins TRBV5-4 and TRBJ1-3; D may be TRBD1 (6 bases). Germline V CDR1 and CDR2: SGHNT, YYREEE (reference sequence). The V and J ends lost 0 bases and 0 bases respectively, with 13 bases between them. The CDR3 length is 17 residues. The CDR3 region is CASSLGGGAVSGNTIYF. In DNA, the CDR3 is TGTGCCAGCAGCTTGGGGGGGGGCGCGGTCTCTGGAAACACCATATATTTT.

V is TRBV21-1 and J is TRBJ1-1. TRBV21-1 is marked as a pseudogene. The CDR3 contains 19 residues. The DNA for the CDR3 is TGTGCCAGCAGCAAAAAGGACGGCGGCGACCCTCTATTGAACACTGAAGCTTTCTTT. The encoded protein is CASSKKDGGDPLLNTEAFF.

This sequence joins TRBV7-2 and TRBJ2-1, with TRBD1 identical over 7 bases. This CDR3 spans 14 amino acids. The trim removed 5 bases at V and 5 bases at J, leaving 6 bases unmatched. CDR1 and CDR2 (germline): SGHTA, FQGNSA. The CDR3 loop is CASSAPDRNNEQFF. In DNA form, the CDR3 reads TGTGCCAGCAGCGCACCGGACAGGAACAATGAGCAGTTCTTC.

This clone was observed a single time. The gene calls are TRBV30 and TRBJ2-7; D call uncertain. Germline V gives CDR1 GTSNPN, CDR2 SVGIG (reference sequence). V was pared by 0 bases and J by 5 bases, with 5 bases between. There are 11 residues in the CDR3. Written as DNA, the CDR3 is TGTGCCTGGAGTGTACTTAACGAGCAGTACTTC. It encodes CAWSVLNEQYF.

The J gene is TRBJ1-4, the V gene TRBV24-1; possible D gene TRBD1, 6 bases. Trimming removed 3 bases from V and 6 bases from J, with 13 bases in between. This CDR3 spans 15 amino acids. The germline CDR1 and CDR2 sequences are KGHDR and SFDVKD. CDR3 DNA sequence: TGTGCCACCAGTGATCCGCACAGGGCCGATGAAAAACTGTTTTTT. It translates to CATSDPHRADEKLFF.

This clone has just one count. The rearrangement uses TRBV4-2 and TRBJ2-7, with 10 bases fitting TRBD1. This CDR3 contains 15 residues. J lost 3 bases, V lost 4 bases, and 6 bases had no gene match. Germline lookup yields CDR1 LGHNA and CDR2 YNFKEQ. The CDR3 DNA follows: TGTGCCAGCAGCCGACCGGGACAGGGGATCTACGAGCAGTACTTC. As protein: CASSRPGQGIYEQYF.

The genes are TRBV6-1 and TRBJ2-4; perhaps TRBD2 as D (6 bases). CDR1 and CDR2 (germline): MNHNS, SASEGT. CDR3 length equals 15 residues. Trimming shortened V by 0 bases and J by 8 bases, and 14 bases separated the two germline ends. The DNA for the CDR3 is TGTGCCAGCAGTGAAGCTGCAGGGAGGTGGGACATTCAGTACTTC. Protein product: CASSEAAGRWDIQYF.

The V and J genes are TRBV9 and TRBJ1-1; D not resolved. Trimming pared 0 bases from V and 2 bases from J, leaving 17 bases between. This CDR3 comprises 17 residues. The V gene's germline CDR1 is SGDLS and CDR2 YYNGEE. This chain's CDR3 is CASSVGGVWPTNTEAFF. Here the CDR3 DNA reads TGTGCCAGCAGCGTAGGCGGGGTATGGCCGACTAACACTGAAGCTTTCTTT.

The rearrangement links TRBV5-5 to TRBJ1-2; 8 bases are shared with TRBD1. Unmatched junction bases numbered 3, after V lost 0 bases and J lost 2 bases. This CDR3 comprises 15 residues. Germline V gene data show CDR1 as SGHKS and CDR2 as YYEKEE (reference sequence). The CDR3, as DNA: TGTGCCAGCAGCTTGGGGGACAGGCAAAACTATGGCTACACCTTC. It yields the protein CASSLGDRQNYGYTF.

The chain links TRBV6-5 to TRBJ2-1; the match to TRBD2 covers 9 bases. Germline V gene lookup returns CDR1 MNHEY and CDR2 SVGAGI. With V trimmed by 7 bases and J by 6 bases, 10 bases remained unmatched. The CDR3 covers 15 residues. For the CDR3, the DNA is TGTGCCAGCACACGTGAAGCGGGGGGACTCAATGAGCAGTTCTTC. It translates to CASTREAGGLNEQFF.

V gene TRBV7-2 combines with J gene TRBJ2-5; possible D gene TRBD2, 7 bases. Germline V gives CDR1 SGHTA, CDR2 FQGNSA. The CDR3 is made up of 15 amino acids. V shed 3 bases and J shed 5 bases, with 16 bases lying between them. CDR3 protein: CASSLGGGSGETQYF. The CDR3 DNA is TGTGCCAGCAGCTTGGGGGGCGGGAGTGGGGAGACCCAGTACTTC.

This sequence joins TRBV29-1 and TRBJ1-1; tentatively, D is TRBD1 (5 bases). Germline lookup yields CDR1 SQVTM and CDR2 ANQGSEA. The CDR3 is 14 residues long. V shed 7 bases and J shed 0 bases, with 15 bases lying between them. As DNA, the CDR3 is TGCAGCGCCAACACGGGACTGTTGAACACTGAAGCTTTCTTT. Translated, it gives CSANTGLLNTEAFF. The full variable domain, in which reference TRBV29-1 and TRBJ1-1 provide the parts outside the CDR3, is SAVISQKPSRDICQRGTSLTIQCQVDSQVTMMFWYRQQPGQSLTLIATANQGSEATYESGFVIDKFPISRPNLTFSTLTVSNMSPEDSSIYLCSANTGLLNTEAFFGQGTRLTVV.

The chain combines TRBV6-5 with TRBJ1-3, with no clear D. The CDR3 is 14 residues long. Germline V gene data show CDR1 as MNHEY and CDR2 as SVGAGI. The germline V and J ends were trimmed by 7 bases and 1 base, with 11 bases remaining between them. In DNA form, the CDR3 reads TGTGCCAGCAAAAGGTCCGGGTCTGGAAACACCATATATTTT. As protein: CASKRSGSGNTIYF.

The chain's CDR3 is CATRTSGSPGELFF. CDR3 DNA: TGTGCCACCAGGACTAGCGGGAGTCCCGGGGAGCTGTTTTTT. This sequence joins TRBV27 and TRBJ2-2, with 13 bases identical to TRBD2. Germline lookup yields CDR1 MNHEY and CDR2 SMNVEV (reference sequence). V lost 10 bases, J lost 6 bases, and 5 bases stayed unmatched. The CDR3 extends over 14 amino acids.

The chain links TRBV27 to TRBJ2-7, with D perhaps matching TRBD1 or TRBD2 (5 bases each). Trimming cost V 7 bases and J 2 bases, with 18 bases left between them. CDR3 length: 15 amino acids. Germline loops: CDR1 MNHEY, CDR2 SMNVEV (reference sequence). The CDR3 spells CASKNVGPGPYEQYF. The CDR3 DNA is TGTGCCAGCAAAAACGTAGGACCGGGGCCCTACGAGCAGTACTTC.

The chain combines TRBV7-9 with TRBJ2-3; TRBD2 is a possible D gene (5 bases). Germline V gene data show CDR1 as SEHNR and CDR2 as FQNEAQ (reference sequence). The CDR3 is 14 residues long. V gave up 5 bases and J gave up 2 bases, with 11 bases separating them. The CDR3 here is CASSRAADTDTQYF. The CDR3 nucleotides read TGTGCCAGCAGCCGAGCGGCAGACACAGATACGCAGTATTTT.

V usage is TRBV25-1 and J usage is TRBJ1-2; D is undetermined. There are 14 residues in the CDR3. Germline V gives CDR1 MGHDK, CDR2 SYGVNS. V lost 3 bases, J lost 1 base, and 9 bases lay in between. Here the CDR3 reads CASSEGVNNYGYTF. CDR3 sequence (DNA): TGTGCCAGCAGTGAGGGCGTTAATAACTATGGCTACACCTTC.

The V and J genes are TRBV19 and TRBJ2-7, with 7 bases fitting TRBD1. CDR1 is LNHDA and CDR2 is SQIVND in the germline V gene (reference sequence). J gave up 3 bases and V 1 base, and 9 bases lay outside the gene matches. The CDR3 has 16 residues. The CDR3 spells CASSIGDRSIVYEQYF. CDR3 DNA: TGTGCCAGTAGTATAGGGGACAGATCCATTGTCTACGAGCAGTACTTC.